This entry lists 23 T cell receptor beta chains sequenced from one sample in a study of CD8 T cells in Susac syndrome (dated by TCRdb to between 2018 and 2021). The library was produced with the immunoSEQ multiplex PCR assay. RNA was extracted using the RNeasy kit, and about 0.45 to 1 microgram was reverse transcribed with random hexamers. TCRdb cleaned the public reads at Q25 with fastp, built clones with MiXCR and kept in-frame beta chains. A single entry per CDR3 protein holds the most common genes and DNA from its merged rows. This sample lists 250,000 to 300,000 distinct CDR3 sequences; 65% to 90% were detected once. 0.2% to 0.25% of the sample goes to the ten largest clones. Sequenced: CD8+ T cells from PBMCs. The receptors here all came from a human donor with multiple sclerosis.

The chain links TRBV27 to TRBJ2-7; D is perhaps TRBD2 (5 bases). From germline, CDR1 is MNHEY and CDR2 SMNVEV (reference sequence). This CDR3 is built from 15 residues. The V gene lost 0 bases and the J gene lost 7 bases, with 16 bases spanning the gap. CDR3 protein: CASSLSRVGGLEQYF. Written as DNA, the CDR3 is TGTGCCAGCAGTTTATCGAGAGTAGGAGGATTAGAGCAGTACTTC.

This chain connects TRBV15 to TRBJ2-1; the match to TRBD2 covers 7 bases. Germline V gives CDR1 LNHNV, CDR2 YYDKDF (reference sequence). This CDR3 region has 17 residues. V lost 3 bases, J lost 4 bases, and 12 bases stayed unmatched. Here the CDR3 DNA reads TGTGCCACCAGCAGCCAACTCCGGGACTATGAATACAATGAGCAGTTCTTC. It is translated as CATSSQLRDYEYNEQFF.

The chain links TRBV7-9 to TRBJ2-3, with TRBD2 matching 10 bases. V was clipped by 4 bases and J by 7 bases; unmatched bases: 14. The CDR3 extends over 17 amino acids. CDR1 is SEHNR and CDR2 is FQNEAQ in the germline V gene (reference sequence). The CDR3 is CASSSNLAGGLWNTQYF. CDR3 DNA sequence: TGTGCCAGCAGCTCAAATTTAGCGGGAGGACTCTGGAATACGCAGTATTTT. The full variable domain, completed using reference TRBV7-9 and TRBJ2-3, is DTGVSQNPRHKITKRGQNVTFRCDPISEHNRLYWYRQTLGQGPEFLTYFQNEAQLEKSRLLSDRFSAERPKGSFSTLEIQRTEQGDSAMYLCASSSNLAGGLWNTQYFGPGTRLTVL.

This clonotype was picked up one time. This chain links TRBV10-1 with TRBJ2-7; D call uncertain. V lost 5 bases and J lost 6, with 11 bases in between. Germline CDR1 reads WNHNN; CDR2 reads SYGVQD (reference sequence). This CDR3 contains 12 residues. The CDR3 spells CASSMGNSEQYF. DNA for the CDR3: TGCGCCAGCAGTATGGGGAACTCCGAGCAGTACTTC.

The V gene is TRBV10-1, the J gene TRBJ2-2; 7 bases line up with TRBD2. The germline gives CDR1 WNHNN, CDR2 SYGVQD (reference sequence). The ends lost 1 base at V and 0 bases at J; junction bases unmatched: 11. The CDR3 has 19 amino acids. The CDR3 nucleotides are TGCGCCAGCAGTGAGTTGTCTAGCGGAAAACTTACGAACACCGGGGAGCTGTTTTTT. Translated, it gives CASSELSSGKLTNTGELFF.

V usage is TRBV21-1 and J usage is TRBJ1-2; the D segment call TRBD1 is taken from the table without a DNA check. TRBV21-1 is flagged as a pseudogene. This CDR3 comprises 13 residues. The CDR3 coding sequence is TGTGCCAGCAGCACAATAGGGGGGCGCGGCTACACCTTC. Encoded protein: CASSTIGGRGYTF.

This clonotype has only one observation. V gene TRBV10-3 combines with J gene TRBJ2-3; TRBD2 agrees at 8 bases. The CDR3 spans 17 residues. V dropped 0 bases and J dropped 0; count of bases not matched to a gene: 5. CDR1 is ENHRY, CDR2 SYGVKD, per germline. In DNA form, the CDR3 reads TGTGCCATCAGTGAGTCAAGGGCGGGAGGCAGCACAGATACGCAGTATTTT. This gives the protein CAISESRAGGSTDTQYF.

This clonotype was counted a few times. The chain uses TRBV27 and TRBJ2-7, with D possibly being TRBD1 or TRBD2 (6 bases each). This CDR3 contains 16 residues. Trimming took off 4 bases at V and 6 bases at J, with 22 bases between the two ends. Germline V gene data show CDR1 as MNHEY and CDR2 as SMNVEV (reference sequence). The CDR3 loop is CASSSFRDTRGSEQYF. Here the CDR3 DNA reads TGTGCCAGCAGTTCGTTCCGGGACACACGGGGGTCCGAGCAGTACTTC.

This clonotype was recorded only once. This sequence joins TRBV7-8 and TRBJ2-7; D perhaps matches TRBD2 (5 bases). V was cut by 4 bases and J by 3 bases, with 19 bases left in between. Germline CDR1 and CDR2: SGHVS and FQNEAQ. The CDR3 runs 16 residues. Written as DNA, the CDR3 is TGTGCCAGCAGCTGGCTCTATGAGTCTAGCAGCTACGAGCAGTACTTC. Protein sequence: CASSWLYESSSYEQYF.

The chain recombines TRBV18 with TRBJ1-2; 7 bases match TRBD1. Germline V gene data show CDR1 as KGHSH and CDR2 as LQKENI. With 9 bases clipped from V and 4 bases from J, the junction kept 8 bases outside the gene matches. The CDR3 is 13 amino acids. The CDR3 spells CASSDRDRYGYTF. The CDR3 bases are TGTGCCAGTTCAGACAGGGACCGCTATGGCTACACCTTC.

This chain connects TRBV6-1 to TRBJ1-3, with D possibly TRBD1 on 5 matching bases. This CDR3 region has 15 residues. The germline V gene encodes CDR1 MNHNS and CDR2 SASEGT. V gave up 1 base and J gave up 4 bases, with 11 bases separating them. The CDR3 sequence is CASSEVRGLGNTIYF. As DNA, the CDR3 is TGTGCCAGCAGTGAAGTAAGGGGACTCGGAAACACCATATATTTT.

The CDR3 nucleotides are TGTGCCAGCAGCTTCCTCGGGACTAGCGGGATAGAATACAATGAGCAGTTCTTC. It yields the protein CASSFLGTSGIEYNEQFF. The rearrangement links TRBV11-1 to TRBJ2-1; 13 bases are a match to TRBD2. The V gene end was trimmed by 3 bases and the J gene end by 4 bases; junction bases not matched to a gene: 9. Germline V gene data show CDR1 as SGHAT and CDR2 as FQDESV (reference sequence). This CDR3 is 18 amino acids long.

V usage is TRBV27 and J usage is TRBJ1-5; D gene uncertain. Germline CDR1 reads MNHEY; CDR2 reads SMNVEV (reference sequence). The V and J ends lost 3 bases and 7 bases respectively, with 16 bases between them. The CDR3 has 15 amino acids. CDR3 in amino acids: CASSLGIAKAQPQHF. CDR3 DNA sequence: TGTGCCAGCAGTTTGGGAATCGCTAAAGCGCAGCCCCAGCATTTT.

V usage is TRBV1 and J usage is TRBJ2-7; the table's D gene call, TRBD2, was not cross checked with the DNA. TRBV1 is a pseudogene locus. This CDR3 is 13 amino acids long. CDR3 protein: CTSRRKGASEQYF. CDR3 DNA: TGCACCAGCCGCCGCAAGGGAGCCTCCGAGCAGTACTTC.

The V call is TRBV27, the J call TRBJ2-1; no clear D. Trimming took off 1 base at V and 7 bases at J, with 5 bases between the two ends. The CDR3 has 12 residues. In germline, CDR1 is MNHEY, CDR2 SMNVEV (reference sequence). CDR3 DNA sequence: TGTGCCAGCAGTTTATTTGGGAATGAGCAGTTCTTC. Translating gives CASSLFGNEQFF.

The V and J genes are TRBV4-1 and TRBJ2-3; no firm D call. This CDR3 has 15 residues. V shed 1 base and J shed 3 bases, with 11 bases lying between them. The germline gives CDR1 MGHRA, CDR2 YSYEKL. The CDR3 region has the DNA TGCGCCAGCAGCCAAGTTATGCTATCAACAGATACGCAGTATTTT. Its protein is CASSQVMLSTDTQYF.

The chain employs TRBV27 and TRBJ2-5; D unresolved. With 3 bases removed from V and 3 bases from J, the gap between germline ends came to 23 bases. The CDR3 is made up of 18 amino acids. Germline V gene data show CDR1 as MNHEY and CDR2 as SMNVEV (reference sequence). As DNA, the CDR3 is TGTGCCAGCAGTTTGGAAGGCCCAGCCGCAGGCAGTAAAGAGACCCAGTACTTC. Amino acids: CASSLEGPAAGSKETQYF.

The CDR3 protein is CASSQQGGSTEAFF. CDR3 DNA: TGTGCCAGCAGCCAGCAGGGCGGGTCCACTGAAGCTTTCTTT. The chain carries TRBV7-6 and TRBJ1-1; D is possibly TRBD1 (5 bases). The V and J ends lost 5 bases and 4 bases respectively, with 14 bases between them. The CDR3 consists of 14 residues. CDR1 and CDR2 from the germline V gene are SGHVS and FNYEAQ.

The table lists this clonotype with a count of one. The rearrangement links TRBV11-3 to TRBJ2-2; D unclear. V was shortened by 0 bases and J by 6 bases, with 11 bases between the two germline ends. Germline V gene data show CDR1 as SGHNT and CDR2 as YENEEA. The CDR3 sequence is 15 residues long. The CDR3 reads CASSLDYGLPGELFF. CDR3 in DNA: TGTGCCAGCAGCTTAGATTATGGGTTACCCGGGGAGCTGTTTTTT.

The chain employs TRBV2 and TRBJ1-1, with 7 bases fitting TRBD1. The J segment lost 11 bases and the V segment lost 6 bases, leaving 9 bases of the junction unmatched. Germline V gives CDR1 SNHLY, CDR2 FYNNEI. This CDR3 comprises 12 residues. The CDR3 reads CASSGGQWDAFF. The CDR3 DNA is TGTGCCAGCAGCGGGGGACAGTGGGACGCTTTCTTT.

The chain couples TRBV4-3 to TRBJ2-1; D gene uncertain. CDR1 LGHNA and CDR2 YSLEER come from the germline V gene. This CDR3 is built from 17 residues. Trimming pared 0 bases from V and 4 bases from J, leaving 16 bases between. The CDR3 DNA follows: TGCGCCAGCAGCCAAGATCTCCCGGAGTCCGGGTACAATGAGCAGTTCTTC. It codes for CASSQDLPESGYNEQFF.

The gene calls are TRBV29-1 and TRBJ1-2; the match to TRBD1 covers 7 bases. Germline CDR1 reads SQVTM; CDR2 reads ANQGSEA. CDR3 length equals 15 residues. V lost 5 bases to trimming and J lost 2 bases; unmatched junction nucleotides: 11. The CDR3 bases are TGCAGCGTTCTTGATCCGACAGGGACCAACTATGGCTACACCTTC. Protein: CSVLDPTGTNYGYTF.

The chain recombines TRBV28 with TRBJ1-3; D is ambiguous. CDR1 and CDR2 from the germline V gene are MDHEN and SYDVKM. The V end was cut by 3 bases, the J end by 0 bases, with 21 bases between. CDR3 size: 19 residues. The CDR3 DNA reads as TGTGCCAGCAGTTTCGCGTCCAGTGCGCCGAGAAACTCTGGAAACACCATATATTTT. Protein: CASSFASSAPRNSGNTIYF.